This T cell receptor (beta chain) was recorded in a study of blood T cell repertoires in COVID-19. The protocol was immunoSEQ multiplex PCR, while the TCRdb copy is restricted to in-frame clones and leaves out a portion. The sample records a few hundred thousand clones, approximately 90% being singletons. Recruits, aged roughly 18 to 90 years, lived in approximately 26 US areas. This sequence was found in a woman between 40 and 50 years old who had been exposed to COVID-19. Sequenced: PBMCs or T cells enriched from blood (not recorded which).

The CDR3 region is CASRIQGAGSQPQHF. The CDR3 DNA is TGTGCCAGCAGAATACAGGGGGCTGGCAGTCAGCCCCAGCATTTT. The rearrangement joins TRBV27 to TRBJ1-5, with TRBD1 identical over 9 bases. The CDR3 is 15 residues long. Per the germline V gene, CDR1 is MNHEY and CDR2 is SMNVEV (reference sequence). The trim removed 6 bases at V and 6 bases at J, leaving 9 bases unmatched.